What follows describes a single T cell receptor beta chain. This sample is part of a study of T cell clones after liver transplantation. V was cut by 7 bases and J by 1 base, with 17 bases left in between. The CDR3 has 16 residues. The V gene's germline CDR1 is SNHLY and CDR2 FYNNEI. Clones were read by immunoSEQ multiplex PCR, and TCRdb kept only the in-frame ones, dropping some. The profile shows 85,000 to 130,000 clones, roughly 80% of them singletons. This clonotype originated in a human donor who received a liver transplant. The chain couples TRBV2 to TRBJ1-3; tentative D call: TRBD1 (5 bases). The specimen comprised CD4+ T cells from blood, sampled before liver transplant. DNA for the CDR3: TGTGCCAGCACCCCCGGGAGGGGCCCATCTGGAAACACCATATATTTT. This encodes CASTPGRGPSGNTIYF.